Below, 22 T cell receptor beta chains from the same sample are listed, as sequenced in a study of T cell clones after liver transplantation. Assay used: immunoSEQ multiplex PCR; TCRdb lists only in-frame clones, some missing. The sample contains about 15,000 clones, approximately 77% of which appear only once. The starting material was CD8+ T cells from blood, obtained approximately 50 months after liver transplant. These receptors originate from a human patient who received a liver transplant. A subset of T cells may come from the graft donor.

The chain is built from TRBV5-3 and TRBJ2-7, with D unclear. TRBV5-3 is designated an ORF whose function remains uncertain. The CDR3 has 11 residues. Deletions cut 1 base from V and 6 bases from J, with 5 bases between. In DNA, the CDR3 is TGTGCCAGAAGCTTGTACAGCGAGCAGTACTTC. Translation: CARSLYSEQYF.

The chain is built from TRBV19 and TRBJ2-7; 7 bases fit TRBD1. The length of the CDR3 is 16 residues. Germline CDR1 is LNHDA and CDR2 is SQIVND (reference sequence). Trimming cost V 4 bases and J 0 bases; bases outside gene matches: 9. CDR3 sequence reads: CASSTLGQMSSYEQYF. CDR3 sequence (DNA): TGTGCCAGTAGTACCCTGGGACAGATGAGCTCCTACGAGCAGTACTTC.

The CDR3 region is CASSLTGSDEKLFF. The CDR3 DNA reads as TGTGCCAGCAGCCTAACAGGGTCCGATGAAAAACTGTTTTTT. The chain combines TRBV6-5 with TRBJ1-4, with D possibly TRBD1 on 6 matching bases. CDR1 is MNHEY and CDR2 is SVGAGI in the germline V gene. Trimming stripped 6 bases from V and 6 bases from J, with 14 bases between. The CDR3 contains 14 residues.

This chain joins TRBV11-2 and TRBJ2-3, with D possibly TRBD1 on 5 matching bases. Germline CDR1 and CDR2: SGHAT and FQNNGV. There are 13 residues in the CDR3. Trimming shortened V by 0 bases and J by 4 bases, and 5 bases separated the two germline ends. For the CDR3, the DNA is TGTGCCAGCAGCTTAGAGGGGCCAGATACGCAGTATTTT. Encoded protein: CASSLEGPDTQYF.

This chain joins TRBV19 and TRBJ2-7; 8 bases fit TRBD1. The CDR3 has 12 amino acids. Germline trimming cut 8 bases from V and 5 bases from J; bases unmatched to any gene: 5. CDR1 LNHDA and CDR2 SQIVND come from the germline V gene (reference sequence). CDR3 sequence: CASRQGAHEQYF. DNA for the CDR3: TGTGCCAGTCGGCAGGGGGCCCACGAGCAGTACTTC.

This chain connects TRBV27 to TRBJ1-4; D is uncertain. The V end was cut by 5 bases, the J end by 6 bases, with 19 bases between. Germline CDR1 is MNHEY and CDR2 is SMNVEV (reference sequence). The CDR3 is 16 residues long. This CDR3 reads CASSPSGFLSHEKLFF. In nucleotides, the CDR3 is TGTGCCAGCAGTCCCTCAGGATTTTTGTCCCATGAAAAACTGTTTTTT.

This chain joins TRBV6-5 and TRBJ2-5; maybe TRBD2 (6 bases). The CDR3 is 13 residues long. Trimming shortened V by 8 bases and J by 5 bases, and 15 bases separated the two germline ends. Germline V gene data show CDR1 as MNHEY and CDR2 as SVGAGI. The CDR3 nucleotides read TGTGCCAGCCACAACGCCGCGGGGGAGACCCAGTACTTC. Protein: CASHNAAGETQYF.

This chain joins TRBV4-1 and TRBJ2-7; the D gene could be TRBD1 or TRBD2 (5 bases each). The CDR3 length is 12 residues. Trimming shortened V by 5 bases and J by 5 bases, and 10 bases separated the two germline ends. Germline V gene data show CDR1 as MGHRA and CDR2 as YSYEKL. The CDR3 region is CASSVRDHEQYF. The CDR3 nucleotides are TGCGCCAGCAGCGTCAGGGACCACGAGCAGTACTTC.

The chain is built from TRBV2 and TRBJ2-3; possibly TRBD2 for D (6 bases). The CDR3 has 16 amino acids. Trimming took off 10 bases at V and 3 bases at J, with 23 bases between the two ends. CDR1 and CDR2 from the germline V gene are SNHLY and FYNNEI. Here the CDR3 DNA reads TGTGCCACCTCTCCTCGGGGGAAACCCGGAACAGATACGCAGTATTTT. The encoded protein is CATSPRGKPGTDTQYF.

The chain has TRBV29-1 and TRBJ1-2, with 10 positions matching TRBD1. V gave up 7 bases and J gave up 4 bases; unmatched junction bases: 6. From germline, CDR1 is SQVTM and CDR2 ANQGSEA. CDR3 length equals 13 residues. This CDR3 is CSEGTGDLYGYTF. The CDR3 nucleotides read TGCAGCGAGGGGACAGGGGACCTCTATGGCTACACCTTC.

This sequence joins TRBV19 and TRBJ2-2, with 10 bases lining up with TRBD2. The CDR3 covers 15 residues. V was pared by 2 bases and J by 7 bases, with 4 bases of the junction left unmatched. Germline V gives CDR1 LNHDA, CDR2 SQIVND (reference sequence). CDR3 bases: TGTGCCAGTAGTATACTAGCGGGAGTGGGCGGGGAGCTGTTTTTT. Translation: CASSILAGVGGELFF.

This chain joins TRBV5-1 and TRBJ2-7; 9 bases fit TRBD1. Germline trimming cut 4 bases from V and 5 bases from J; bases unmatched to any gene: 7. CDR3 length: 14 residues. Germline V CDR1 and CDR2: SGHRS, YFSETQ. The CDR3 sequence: CASSPRDRVNEQYF. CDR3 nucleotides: TGCGCCAGCAGCCCCCGGGACAGGGTAAACGAGCAGTACTTC.

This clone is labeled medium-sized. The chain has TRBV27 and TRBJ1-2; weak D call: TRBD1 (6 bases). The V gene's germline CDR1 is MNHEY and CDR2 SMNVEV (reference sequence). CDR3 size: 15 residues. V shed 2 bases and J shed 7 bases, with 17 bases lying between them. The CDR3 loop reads CASSLGAGSTGGYTF. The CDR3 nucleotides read TGTGCCAGCAGTTTAGGGGCGGGTTCGACAGGTGGCTACACCTTC.

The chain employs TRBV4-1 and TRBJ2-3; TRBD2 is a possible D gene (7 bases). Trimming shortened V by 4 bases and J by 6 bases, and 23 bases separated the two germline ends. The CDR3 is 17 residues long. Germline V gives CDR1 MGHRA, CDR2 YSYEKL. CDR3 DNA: TGCGCCAGCAGCCCCTCGGGGGCGGGGGCCCACGTGGATACGCAGTATTTT. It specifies CASSPSGAGAHVDTQYF.

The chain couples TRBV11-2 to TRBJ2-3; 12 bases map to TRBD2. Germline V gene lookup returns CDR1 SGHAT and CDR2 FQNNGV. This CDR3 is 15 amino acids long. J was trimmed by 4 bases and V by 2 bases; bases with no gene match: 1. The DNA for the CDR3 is TGTGCCAGCAGCTTACTAGCGGGAGGGCCAGATACGCAGTATTTT. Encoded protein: CASSLLAGGPDTQYF.

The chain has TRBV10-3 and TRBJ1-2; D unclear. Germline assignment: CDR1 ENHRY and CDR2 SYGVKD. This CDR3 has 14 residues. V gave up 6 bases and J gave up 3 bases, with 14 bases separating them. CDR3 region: CAIRPGSFYYGYTF. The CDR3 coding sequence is TGTGCCATCAGACCGGGATCTTTTTACTATGGCTACACCTTC.

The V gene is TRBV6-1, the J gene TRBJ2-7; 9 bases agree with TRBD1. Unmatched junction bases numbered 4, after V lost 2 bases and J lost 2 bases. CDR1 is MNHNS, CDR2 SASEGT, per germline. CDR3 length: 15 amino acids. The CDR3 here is CASSEWDRATYEQYF. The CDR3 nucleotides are TGTGCCAGCAGTGAATGGGACAGGGCTACCTACGAGCAGTACTTC.

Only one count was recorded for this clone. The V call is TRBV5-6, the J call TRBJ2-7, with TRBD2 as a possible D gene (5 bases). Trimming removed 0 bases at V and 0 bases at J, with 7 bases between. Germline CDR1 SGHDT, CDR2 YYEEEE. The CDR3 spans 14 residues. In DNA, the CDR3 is TGTGCCAGCAGCTTGGGGGGAGACTCCTACGAGCAGTACTTC. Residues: CASSLGGDSYEQYF.

The CDR3 coding sequence is TGTGCCAGTAGTATGGGGCCCGCGGCGGCTTTCTTT. It is translated as CASSMGPAAAFF. The chain uses TRBV19 and TRBJ1-1, with D perhaps matching TRBD1 (5 bases). Per the germline V gene, CDR1 is LNHDA and CDR2 is SQIVND (reference sequence). This CDR3 is 12 amino acids long. V lost 3 bases and J 11 bases, leaving 13 bases between the germline ends. The variable domain in full, completed from reference TRBV19 and TRBJ1-1, reads DGGITQSPKYLFRKEGQNVTLSCEQNLNHDAMYWYRQDPGQGLRLIYYSQIVNDFQKGDIAEGYSVSREKKESFPLTVTSAQKNPTAFYLCASSMGPAAAFFGQGTRLTVV.

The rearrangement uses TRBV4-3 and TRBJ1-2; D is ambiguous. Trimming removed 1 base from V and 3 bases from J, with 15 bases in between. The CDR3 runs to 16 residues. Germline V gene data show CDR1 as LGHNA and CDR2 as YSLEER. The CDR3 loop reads CASSQVRQLGDYGYTF. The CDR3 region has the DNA TGCGCCAGCAGCCAAGTTAGACAATTAGGAGACTATGGCTACACCTTC.

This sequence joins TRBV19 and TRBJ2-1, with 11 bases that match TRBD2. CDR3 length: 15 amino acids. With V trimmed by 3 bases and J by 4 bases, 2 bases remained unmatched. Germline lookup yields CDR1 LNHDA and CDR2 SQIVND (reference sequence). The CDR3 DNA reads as TGTGCCAGTAGTATGGCTAGCGGGGGGTACAATGAGCAGTTCTTC. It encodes CASSMASGGYNEQFF. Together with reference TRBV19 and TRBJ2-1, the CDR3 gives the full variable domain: DGGITQSPKYLFRKEGQNVTLSCEQNLNHDAMYWYRQDPGQGLRLIYYSQIVNDFQKGDIAEGYSVSREKKESFPLTVTSAQKNPTAFYLCASSMASGGYNEQFFGPGTRLTVL.

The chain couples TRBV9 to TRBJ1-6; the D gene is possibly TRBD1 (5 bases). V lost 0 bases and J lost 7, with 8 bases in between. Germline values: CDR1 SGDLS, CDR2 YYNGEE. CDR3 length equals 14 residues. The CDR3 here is CASSVGGENSPLHF. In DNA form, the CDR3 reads TGTGCCAGCAGCGTAGGGGGGGAAAATTCACCCCTCCACTTT.